This TCR beta chain was captured in a study of T cell clonotyping in hematopoietic cell transplantation. As for the study in general: Recipient samples before transplant were obtained post-cytoreduction.

This CDR3 contains 14 residues. CDR1 is SEHNR and CDR2 is FQNEAQ in the germline V gene (reference sequence). The ends lost 6 bases at V and 4 bases at J; junction bases unmatched: 5. Clones were sequenced by immunoSEQ multiplex PCR, and TCRdb holds only the in-frame ones, with some missing. The repertoire holds roughly 28,000 clones, with about 92% as singletons. Time point here: recipient sample about 28 days before transplant, after cytoreduction. The chain links TRBV7-9 to TRBJ2-1, with 8 bases aligning to TRBD2. This sequence was found in a man between 45 and 60 years old with acute myeloid leukemia. Some clones in this sample may be carry-over from other donors' samples. This material consisted of peripheral blood mononuclear cells, taken before stem cell transplant. CDR3 sequence reads: CASSSSGPYNEQFF. Here the CDR3 DNA reads TGTGCCAGCAGTTCTAGCGGGCCGTACAATGAGCAGTTCTTC. The complete variable domain, with remaining parts taken from reference TRBV7-9 and TRBJ2-1, reads DTGVSQNPRHKITKRGQNVTFRCDPISEHNRLYWYRQTLGQGPEFLTYFQNEAQLEKSRLLSDRFSAERPKGSFSTLEIQRTEQGDSAMYLCASSSSGPYNEQFFGPGTRLTVL.